The 29 T cell receptor beta chains below all came from one sample that was sequenced in a study of blood T cell repertoires in COVID-19. TCRdb's table, derived via immunoSEQ multiplex PCR, lists solely in-frame clones and lacks some. The sample includes 220,000 or so clones, approximately 83% of them seen just once. Sequences were obtained from peripheral blood. The origin of the receptors is a woman aged 25 to 39 who had recovered from COVID-19.

This chain joins TRBV19 and TRBJ2-3; a weak D match, TRBD2 (5 bases). The germline V and J ends were trimmed by 0 bases and 3 bases, with 7 bases remaining between them. CDR1 LNHDA and CDR2 SQIVND come from the germline V gene (reference sequence). This CDR3 region has 14 residues. The CDR3 reads CASSIDLATDTQYF. CDR3 DNA: TGTGCCAGTAGTATAGACCTAGCAACAGATACGCAGTATTTT.

The V gene is TRBV28, the J gene TRBJ1-2, with D possibly TRBD1 on 6 matching bases. Per germline, CDR1 MDHEN and CDR2 SYDVKM. V was shortened by 6 bases and J by 1 base, with 18 bases between the two germline ends. The CDR3 totals 16 residues. CDR3 in amino acids: CASSSTQGPGNYGYTF. The CDR3 bases are TGTGCCAGCAGCTCTACTCAGGGGCCGGGTAACTATGGCTACACCTTC.

The chain uses TRBV5-1 and TRBJ2-3; 7 positions agree with TRBD1. The V segment lost 3 bases and the J segment 5 bases; nucleotides outside the gene matches: 9. The CDR3 is 15 residues long. Germline CDR1 is SGHRS and CDR2 is YFSETQ. The chain's CDR3 is CASSSGTVDGDTQYF. CDR3 sequence (DNA): TGCGCCAGCAGCTCTGGGACAGTCGACGGAGATACGCAGTATTTT.

This chain connects TRBV28 to TRBJ1-5; D is undetermined. The CDR3 covers 12 residues. Germline V lookup: CDR1 MDHEN, CDR2 SYDVKM. V dropped 1 base and J dropped 9 bases, with 7 bases sitting between them. CDR3 region: CASSLYPVPQHF. For the CDR3, the DNA is TGTGCCAGCAGTTTATATCCAGTGCCCCAGCATTTT.

The chain employs TRBV2 and TRBJ2-1; TRBD1 aligns across 8 bases. Germline values: CDR1 SNHLY, CDR2 FYNNEI. The ends lost 6 bases at V and 5 bases at J; junction bases unmatched: 3. This CDR3 has 13 amino acids. CDR3 sequence (DNA): TGTGCCAGCAGCCGGGACAGGAACAATGAGCAGTTCTTC. This sequence encodes CASSRDRNNEQFF.

The chain is built from TRBV7-9 and TRBJ1-4; D unresolved. V lost 0 bases to trimming and J lost 8 bases, with 10 bases between them. The CDR3 is 14 residues long. CDR1 and CDR2 from the germline V gene are SEHNR and FQNEAQ (reference sequence). CDR3 nucleotide sequence: TGTGCCAGCAGCTTAGCAGGGAGCTACGAAAAACTGTTTTTT. Amino acid sequence: CASSLAGSYEKLFF.

The V and J genes are TRBV14 and TRBJ1-6; D gene unclear. Trimming took 3 bases from V and 15 from J, leaving 15 bases between them. This CDR3 has 13 residues. Germline-derived CDR1 and CDR2 are SGHDN and FVKESK. The CDR3 loop is CASSQKRLAYLHF. CDR3 sequence (DNA): TGTGCCAGCAGCCAGAAGAGGTTGGCCTACCTCCACTTT.

As to this clone: The junction and the germline gene differ at one end; a read error may be behind it. V is TRBV7-7 and J is TRBJ2-1; 8 nucleotides line up with TRBD2. The CDR3 sequence is 16 residues long. The germline gives CDR1 SSHAT, CDR2 FNYEAQ (reference sequence). This CDR3 reads CASSLLPGTSYNEQFF. In DNA form, the CDR3 reads TGTGCTAGCAGCCTCCTGCCCGGGACTAGCTACAATGAGCAGTTCTTC.

The chain recombines TRBV5-1 with TRBJ2-7; TRBD1 might be the D (5 bases). The germline V and J ends were trimmed by 4 bases and 5 bases, with 19 bases remaining between them. Germline CDR1 reads SGHRS; CDR2 reads YFSETQ. The CDR3 runs 15 residues. The CDR3 bases are TGCGCCAGCAGCCCTGGAGACAGCAGGGCTGACGAGCAGTACTTC. Its protein is CASSPGDSRADEQYF. Full variable domain (rest looked up from reference TRBV5-1 and TRBJ2-7): KAGVTQTPRYLIKTRGQQVTLSCSPISGHRSVSWYQQTPGQGLQFLFEYFSETQRNKGNFPGRFSGRQFSNSRSEMNVSTLELGDSALYLCASSPGDSRADEQYFGPGTRLTVT.

The chain links TRBV24-1 to TRBJ2-4, with D hard to call. V dropped 5 bases and J dropped 3 bases, with 13 bases sitting between them. CDR3 length: 15 amino acids. CDR1 and CDR2 (germline): KGHDR, SFDVKD. The DNA of the CDR3 is TGTGCCACCAGTGGGTCGAGCGATTTCAAAAACATTCAGTACTTC. This codes for CATSGSSDFKNIQYF.

A word on this clone: The sample carries other DNA sequences with the same CDR3. The rearrangement joins TRBV6-5 to TRBJ2-5, with a possible D match to TRBD2 (5 bases). Germline CDR1 reads MNHEY; CDR2 reads SVGAGI. V was cut by 2 bases and J by 2 bases, with 6 bases left in between. The CDR3 runs 13 residues. The CDR3 DNA reads TGTGCCAGCAGTTACCGGGGTCAAGAGACCCAGTACTTC. It specifies CASSYRGQETQYF.

This clone has just a few counts. The V and J genes are TRBV5-1 and TRBJ1-1, with D perhaps TRBD1 (6 bases). The CDR3 contains 12 residues. Per germline, CDR1 SGHRS and CDR2 YFSETQ. The V end was cut by 3 bases, the J end by 3 bases, with 6 bases between. The CDR3 bases are TGCGCCAGCAGCTCAGGGGACACTGAAGCTTTCTTT. The encoded protein is CASSSGDTEAFF.

The V gene is TRBV18, the J gene TRBJ1-2; no reliable D call. Germline CDR1 and CDR2: KGHSH and LQKENI. The CDR3 has 12 amino acids. Trimming cost V 6 bases and J 6 bases, with 11 bases left between them. CDR3 sequence reads: CASSPDGDGYTF. The CDR3 DNA sequence: TGTGCCAGCTCCCCAGACGGAGATGGCTACACCTTC.

This chain uses TRBV5-4 with TRBJ2-1; 9 nucleotides agree with TRBD2. From germline, CDR1 is SGHNT and CDR2 YYREEE (reference sequence). CDR3 length: 16 amino acids. V lost 1 base to trimming and J lost 6 bases; unmatched junction nucleotides: 8. CDR3: CASSLNGGRAFNEQFF. CDR3 nucleotides: TGTGCCAGCAGCTTGAATGGCGGGAGGGCCTTCAATGAGCAGTTCTTC.

This sequence joins TRBV30 and TRBJ2-3; the D is unclear. The germline gives CDR1 GTSNPN, CDR2 SVGIG (reference sequence). The CDR3 extends over 15 amino acids. The V end lost 3 bases, the J end lost 0 bases, and 13 bases lay between the germline ends. The CDR3 spells CAWSHYVVSTDTQYF. The CDR3 DNA reads as TGTGCCTGGAGCCACTATGTGGTTAGCACAGATACGCAGTATTTT. The variable domain in full, completed from reference TRBV30 and TRBJ2-3, reads SQTIHQWPATLVQPVGSPLSLECTVEGTSNPNLYWYRQAAGRGLQLLFYSVGIGQISSEVPQNLSASRPQDRQFILSSKKLLLSDSGFYLCAWSHYVVSTDTQYFGPGTRLTVL.

This chain connects TRBV6-4 to TRBJ2-2, with D possibly matching TRBD2 (5 bases). V shed 0 bases and J shed 7 bases, with 15 bases lying between them. The CDR3 is made up of 16 amino acids. Germline CDR1 reads MRHNA; CDR2 reads SNTAGT. This CDR3 is CASSDSPNGIVGELFF. The CDR3 DNA is TGTGCCAGCAGTGACTCTCCCAACGGGATCGTCGGGGAGCTGTTTTTT.

This clone was observed a few times. J is TRBJ1-5 and V is TRBV28; 7 nucleotides line up with TRBD1. Germline CDR1 is MDHEN and CDR2 is SYDVKM. After removal of 2 bases from V and 6 bases from J, the junction contained 7 bases not matched to a gene. This CDR3 is 15 amino acids long. CDR3 protein: CASSLPFNRGQPQHF. The DNA of the CDR3 is TGTGCCAGCAGTTTACCTTTCAACAGGGGTCAGCCCCAGCATTTT. The full variable domain, in which reference TRBV28 and TRBJ1-5 provide the parts outside the CDR3, is DVKVTQSSRYLVKRTGEKVFLECVQDMDHENMFWYRQDPGLGLRLIYFSYDVKMKEKGDIPEGYSVSREKKERFSLILESASTNQTSMYLCASSLPFNRGQPQHFGDGTRLSIL.

The chain couples TRBV6-5 to TRBJ2-7; maybe TRBD2 (5 bases). Germline V gives CDR1 MNHEY, CDR2 SVGAGI. The length of the CDR3 is 13 residues. Trimming removed 8 bases at V and 2 bases at J, with 13 bases between. CDR3 loop: CASADGVTYEQYF. In DNA form, the CDR3 reads TGTGCCAGCGCGGACGGGGTTACCTACGAGCAGTACTTC.

This clone was observed a few times. The chain has TRBV2 and TRBJ2-2, with D possibly TRBD2 on 7 matching bases. The V end lost 10 bases, the J end lost 5 bases, and 17 bases lay between the germline ends. The CDR3 runs 14 residues. Per germline, CDR1 SNHLY and CDR2 FYNNEI. In nucleotides, the CDR3 is TGTGCCACCACCGTGGGAGGGGGAACCGGGGAGCTGTTTTTT. Translating it yields CATTVGGGTGELFF.

The rearrangement links TRBV30 to TRBJ2-5; TRBD2 matches at 12 bases. The CDR3 has 15 residues. Germline trimming cut 0 bases from V and 5 bases from J; bases unmatched to any gene: 4. Germline lookup yields CDR1 GTSNPN and CDR2 SVGIG (reference sequence). CDR3 sequence reads: CAWSVTSGRPETQYF. As DNA, the CDR3 is TGTGCCTGGAGTGTAACTAGCGGGAGGCCCGAGACCCAGTACTTC.

The rearrangement joins TRBV7-2 to TRBJ1-3, with no clear D. The CDR3 totals 15 residues. Deletions cut 0 bases from V and 2 bases from J, with 8 bases between. Per the germline V gene, CDR1 is SGHTA and CDR2 is FQGNSA. In nucleotides, the CDR3 is TGTGCCAGCAGCTTAGCGGGAGTGGCTGGAAACACCATATATTTT. Translating gives CASSLAGVAGNTIYF. The full variable domain, completed using reference TRBV7-2 and TRBJ1-3, is GAGVSQSPSNKVTEKGKDVELRCDPISGHTALYWYRQSLGQGLEFLIYFQGNSAPDKSGLPSDRFSAERTGGSVSTLTIQRTQQEDSAVYLCASSLAGVAGNTIYFGEGSWLTVV.

This clone was found a few times. CDR3 region: CASSLERPETQYF. DNA for the CDR3: TGTGCCAGCAGCTTAGAGCGGCCAGAGACCCAGTACTTC. V is TRBV7-6 and J is TRBJ2-5; possibly TRBD2 for D (5 bases). This CDR3 comprises 13 residues. Trimming pared 1 base from V and 4 bases from J, leaving 7 bases between. Germline CDR1 is SGHVS and CDR2 is FNYEAQ.

This chain links TRBV19 with TRBJ1-2; D is perhaps TRBD1 (6 bases). The CDR3 has 13 amino acids. The V end lost 6 bases, the J end lost 8 bases, and 16 bases lay between the germline ends. Germline loops: CDR1 LNHDA, CDR2 SQIVND (reference sequence). Here the CDR3 DNA reads TGTGCCAGTAGGATATCAGGGGTAGGAGGCTACACCTTC. As protein: CASRISGVGGYTF.

The chain couples TRBV6-6 to TRBJ1-1, with 7 bases fitting TRBD1. Germline trimming cut 0 bases from V and 4 bases from J; bases unmatched to any gene: 2. This CDR3 has 14 amino acids. Germline V lookup: CDR1 MNHNY, CDR2 SVGAGI (reference sequence). CDR3 coding DNA: TGTGCCAGCAGTTACTCGACAGGGCGCACTGAAGCTTTCTTT. Its translation is CASSYSTGRTEAFF.

The gene calls are TRBV5-1 and TRBJ1-2; weak D call: TRBD1 (5 bases). CDR3 length equals 13 residues. Germline CDR1 is SGHRS and CDR2 is YFSETQ. V was pared by 5 bases and J by 1 base, with 9 bases between. The DNA for the CDR3 is TGCGCCAGCAGGTCAGACAGTAACTATGGCTACACCTTC. As protein: CASRSDSNYGYTF.

The chain uses TRBV5-1 and TRBJ2-5; a weak D match, TRBD2 (6 bases). Trimming took off 4 bases at V and 2 bases at J, with 12 bases between the two ends. Germline CDR1 reads SGHRS; CDR2 reads YFSETQ. The CDR3 loop spans 14 amino acids. This chain's CDR3 is CASSRWREQETQYF. The CDR3 DNA reads as TGCGCCAGCAGCCGCTGGAGGGAGCAAGAGACCCAGTACTTC.

The chain links TRBV28 to TRBJ2-3; 7 bases match TRBD1. V was clipped by 4 bases and J by 0 bases; unmatched bases: 13. The CDR3 sequence is 18 residues long. The germline V gene has CDR1 MDHEN and CDR2 SYDVKM. CDR3 loop: CASSSDRDTDLSTDTQYF. CDR3 DNA sequence: TGTGCCAGCAGTTCCGACAGGGACACGGACCTAAGCACAGATACGCAGTATTTT.

This chain uses TRBV30 with TRBJ1-6; D is possibly TRBD1 (6 bases). The CDR3 extends over 16 amino acids. The V end lost 1 base, the J end lost 14 bases, and 24 bases lay between the germline ends. Germline CDR1 reads GTSNPN; CDR2 reads SVGIG (reference sequence). CDR3 in amino acids: CAWSGRSRGQGLTLHF. The CDR3 nucleotides read TGTGCCTGGAGTGGCCGGTCCAGGGGCCAAGGCCTGACCCTCCACTTT.

The chain combines TRBV9 with TRBJ2-1; no definite D call. The CDR3 covers 17 residues. Trimming took 4 bases from V and 6 from J, leaving 23 bases between them. The V gene's germline CDR1 is SGDLS and CDR2 YYNGEE. DNA for the CDR3: TGTGCCAGCAGCCCGAGTGGGCAGTCCTATCCTTCCAATGAGCAGTTCTTC. Amino acid sequence: CASSPSGQSYPSNEQFF.